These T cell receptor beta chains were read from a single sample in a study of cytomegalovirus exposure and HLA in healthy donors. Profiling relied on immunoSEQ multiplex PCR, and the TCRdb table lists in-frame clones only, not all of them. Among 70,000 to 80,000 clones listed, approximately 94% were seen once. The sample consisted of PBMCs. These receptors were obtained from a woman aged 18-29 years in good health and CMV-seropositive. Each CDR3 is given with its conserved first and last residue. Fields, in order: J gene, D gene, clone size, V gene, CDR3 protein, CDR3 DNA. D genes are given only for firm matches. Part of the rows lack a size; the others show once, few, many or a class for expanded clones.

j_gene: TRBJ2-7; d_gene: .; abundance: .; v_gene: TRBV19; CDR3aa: CASSISTAYEQYF; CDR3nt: TGTGCCAGTAGTATAAGCACCGCCTACGAGCAGTACTTC
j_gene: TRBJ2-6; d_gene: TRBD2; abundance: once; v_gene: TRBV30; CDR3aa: CAWSVRAGVGGANVLTF; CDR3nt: TGTGCCTGGAGTGTACGGGCGGGAGTAGGTGGGGCCAACGTCCTGACTTTC
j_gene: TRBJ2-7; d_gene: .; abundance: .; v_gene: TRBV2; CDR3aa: CASSEGRFYEQYF; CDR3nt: TGTGCCAGCAGTGAAGGCAGGTTCTACGAGCAGTACTTC
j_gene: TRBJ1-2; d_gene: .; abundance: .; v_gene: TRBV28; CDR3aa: CASSSPTGRRSYGYTF; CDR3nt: TGTGCCAGCAGTTCCCCTACAGGACGCCGCTCCTATGGCTACACCTTC
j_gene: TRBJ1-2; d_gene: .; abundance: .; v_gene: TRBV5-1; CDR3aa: CASSIPPGEFGAGGYGYTF; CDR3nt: TGCGCCAGCAGCATCCCCCCAGGGGAATTCGGTGCGGGTGGCTATGGCTACACCTTC
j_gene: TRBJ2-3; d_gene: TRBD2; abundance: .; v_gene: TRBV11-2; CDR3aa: CASSSLAGGRGTQYF; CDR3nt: TGTGCCAGCAGCTCGTTAGCGGGCGGGAGAGGTACGCAGTATTTT
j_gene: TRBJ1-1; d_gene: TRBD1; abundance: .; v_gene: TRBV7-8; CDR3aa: CASSLYGTGGNTEAFF; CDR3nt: TGTGCCAGCAGCTTATACGGGACAGGGGGAAACACTGAAGCTTTCTTT
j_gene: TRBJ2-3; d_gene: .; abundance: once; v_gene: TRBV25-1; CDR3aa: CASSENWGEHTQDTQYF; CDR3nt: TGTGCCAGCAGTGAAAATTGGGGGGAACACACACAAGATACGCAGTATTTT
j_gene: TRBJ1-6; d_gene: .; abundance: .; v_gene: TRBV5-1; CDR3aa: CASSYITDNSPLHF; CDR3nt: TGCGCCAGCAGCTATATTACGGATAATTCACCCCTCCACTTT
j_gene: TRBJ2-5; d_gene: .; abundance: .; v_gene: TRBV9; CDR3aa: CASSVGTAMLQETQYF; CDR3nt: TGTGCCAGCAGCGTAGGGACAGCCATGCTCCAAGAGACCCAGTACTTC